In its sample, the clone carrying this T cell receptor beta chain was seen a few times. Its antigen is currently unknown. The record originates from a study of cytomegalovirus exposure and HLA in healthy donors. Whole-study findings and limits: The majority of CMV-associated TCR beta chains were reported as apparently HLA-restricted in a later analysis. Upon later analysis, TCR association rates were observed to vary by HLA locus, being highest for DRB1 and lowest for HLA-C. 164 TCR beta chains were listed as cytomegalovirus-associated.

PCR was performed using 60 Vbeta and 13 Jbeta primers. Profiled with immunoSEQ multiplex PCR; TCRdb holds only in-frame clones, not every one. The table records a few hundred thousand clones, about 75% of them present only once. Healthy bone marrow donors made up the donor group. Per germline, CDR1 SGHVS and CDR2 FQNEAQ. V was trimmed by 2 bases and J by 5 bases, leaving 13 bases between them. CDR3 length: 15 amino acids. The source of this sequence is a young woman in good health and CMV-seronegative. The genes are TRBV7-8 and TRBJ2-1; possible D gene TRBD2, 5 bases. The sequenced material came from PBMCs. This CDR3 reads CASSLRVRAHNEQFF. The CDR3 DNA is TGTGCCAGCAGCTTAAGGGTGAGGGCCCACAATGAGCAGTTCTTC.